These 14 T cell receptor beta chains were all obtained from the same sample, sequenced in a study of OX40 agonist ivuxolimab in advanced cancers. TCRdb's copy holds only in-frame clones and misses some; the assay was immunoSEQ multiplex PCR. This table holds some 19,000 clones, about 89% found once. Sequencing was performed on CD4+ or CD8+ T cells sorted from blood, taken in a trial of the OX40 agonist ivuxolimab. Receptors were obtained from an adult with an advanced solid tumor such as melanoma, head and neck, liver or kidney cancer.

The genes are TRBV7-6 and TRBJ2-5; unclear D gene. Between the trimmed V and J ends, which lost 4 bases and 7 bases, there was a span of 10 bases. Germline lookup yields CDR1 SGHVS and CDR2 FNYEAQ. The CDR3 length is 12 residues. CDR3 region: CASSSALGTQYF. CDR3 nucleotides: TGTGCCAGCAGCTCCGCTCTAGGGACCCAGTACTTC.

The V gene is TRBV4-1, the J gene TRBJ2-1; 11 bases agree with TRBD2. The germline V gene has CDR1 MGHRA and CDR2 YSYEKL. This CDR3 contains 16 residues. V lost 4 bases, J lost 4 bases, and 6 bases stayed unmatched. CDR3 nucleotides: TGCGCCAGCAGCCTAGTAGCGGGAGGGTATTACAATGAGCAGTTCTTC. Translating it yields CASSLVAGGYYNEQFF.

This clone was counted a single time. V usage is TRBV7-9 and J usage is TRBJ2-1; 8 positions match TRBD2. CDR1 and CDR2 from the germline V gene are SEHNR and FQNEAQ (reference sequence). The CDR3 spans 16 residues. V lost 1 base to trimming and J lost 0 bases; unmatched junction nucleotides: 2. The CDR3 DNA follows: TGTGCCAGCAGCTTAGGGCTAGCGGGCTCCTACAATGAGCAGTTCTTC. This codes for CASSLGLAGSYNEQFF.

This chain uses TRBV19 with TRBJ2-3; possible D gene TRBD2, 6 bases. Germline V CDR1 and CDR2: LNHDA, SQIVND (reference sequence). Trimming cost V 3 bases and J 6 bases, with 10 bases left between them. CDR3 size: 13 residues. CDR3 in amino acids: CASSMTGADTQYF. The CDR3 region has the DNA TGTGCCAGTAGTATGACGGGAGCGGATACGCAGTATTTT.

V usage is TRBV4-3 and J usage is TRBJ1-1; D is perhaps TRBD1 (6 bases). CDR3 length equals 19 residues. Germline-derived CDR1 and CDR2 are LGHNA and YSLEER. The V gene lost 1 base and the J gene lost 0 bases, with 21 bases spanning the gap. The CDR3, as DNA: TGCGCCAGCAGCCAAGGAAAGGGGGGGATAAAGTCCCTGAACACTGAAGCTTTCTTT. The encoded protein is CASSQGKGGIKSLNTEAFF.

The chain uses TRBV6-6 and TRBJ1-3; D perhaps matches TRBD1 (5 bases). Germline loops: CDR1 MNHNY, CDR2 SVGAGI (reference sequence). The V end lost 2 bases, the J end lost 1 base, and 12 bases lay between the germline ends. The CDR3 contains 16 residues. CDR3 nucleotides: TGTGCCAGCAGTTACGATCAGGGTCCATCTGGAAACACCATATATTTT. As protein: CASSYDQGPSGNTIYF.

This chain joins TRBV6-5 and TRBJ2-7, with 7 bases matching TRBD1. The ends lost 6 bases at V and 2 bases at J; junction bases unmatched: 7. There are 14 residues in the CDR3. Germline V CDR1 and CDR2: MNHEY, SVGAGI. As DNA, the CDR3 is TGTGCCAGCAGCCCGGGACAGTGGACCTACGAGCAGTACTTC. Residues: CASSPGQWTYEQYF.

DNA for the CDR3: TGTGCCAGCAGCGTAGAGATAGGGCCCTACGAGCAGTACTTC. It is translated as CASSVEIGPYEQYF. The rearrangement joins TRBV9 to TRBJ2-7; D is unresolved. V lost 0 bases, J lost 2 bases, and 9 bases lay in between. The germline CDR1 and CDR2 sequences are SGDLS and YYNGEE. The CDR3 has 14 amino acids.

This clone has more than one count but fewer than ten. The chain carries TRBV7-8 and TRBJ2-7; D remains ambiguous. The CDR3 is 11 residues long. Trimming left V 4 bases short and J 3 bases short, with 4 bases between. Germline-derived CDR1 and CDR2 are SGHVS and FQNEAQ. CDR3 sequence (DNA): TGTGCCAGCAGCTCCGTCTACGAGCAGTACTTC. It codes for CASSSVYEQYF.

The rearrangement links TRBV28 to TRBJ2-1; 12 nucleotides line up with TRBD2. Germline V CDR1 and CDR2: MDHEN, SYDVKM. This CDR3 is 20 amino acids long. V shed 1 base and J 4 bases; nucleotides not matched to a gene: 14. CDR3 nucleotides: TGTGCCAGCAGTTTATTACAGGGAATGCTAGCGGGAGGGATGTACAATGAGCAGTTCTTC. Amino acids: CASSLLQGMLAGGMYNEQFF.

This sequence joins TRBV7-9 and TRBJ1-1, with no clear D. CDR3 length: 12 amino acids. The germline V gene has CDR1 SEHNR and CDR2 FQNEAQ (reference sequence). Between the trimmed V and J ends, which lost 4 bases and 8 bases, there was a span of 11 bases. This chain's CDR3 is CASSSPTSEAFF. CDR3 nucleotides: TGTGCCAGCAGCTCACCGACTTCGGAAGCTTTCTTT.

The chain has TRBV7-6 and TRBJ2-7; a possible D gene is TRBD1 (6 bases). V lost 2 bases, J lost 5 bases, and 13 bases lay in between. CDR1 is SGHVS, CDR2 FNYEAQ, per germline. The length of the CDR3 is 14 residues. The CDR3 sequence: CASSLRDTYHEQYF. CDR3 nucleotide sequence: TGTGCCAGCAGCTTACGGGACACTTACCACGAGCAGTACTTC.

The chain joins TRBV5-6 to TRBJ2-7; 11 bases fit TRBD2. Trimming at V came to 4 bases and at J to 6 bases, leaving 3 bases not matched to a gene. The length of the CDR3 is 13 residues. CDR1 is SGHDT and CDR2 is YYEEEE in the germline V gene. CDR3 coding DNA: TGTGCCAGCAGCCCAGGACTAGCGGGCGAGCAGTACTTC. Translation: CASSPGLAGEQYF.

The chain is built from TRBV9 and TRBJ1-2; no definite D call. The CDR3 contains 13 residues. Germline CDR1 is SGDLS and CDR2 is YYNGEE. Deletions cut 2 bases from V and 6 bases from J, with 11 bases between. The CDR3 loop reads CASSVMGVNGYTF. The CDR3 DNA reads TGTGCCAGCAGCGTGATGGGAGTAAATGGCTACACCTTC.